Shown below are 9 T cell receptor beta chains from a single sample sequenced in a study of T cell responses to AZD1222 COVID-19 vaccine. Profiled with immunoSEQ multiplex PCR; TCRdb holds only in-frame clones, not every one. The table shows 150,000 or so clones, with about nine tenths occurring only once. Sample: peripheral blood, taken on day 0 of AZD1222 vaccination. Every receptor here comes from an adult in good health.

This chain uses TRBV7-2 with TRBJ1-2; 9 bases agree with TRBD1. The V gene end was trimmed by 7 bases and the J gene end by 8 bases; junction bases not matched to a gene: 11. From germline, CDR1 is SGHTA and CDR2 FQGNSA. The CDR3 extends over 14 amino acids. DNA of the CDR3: TGTGCCAGCACCGCCTCGGACAGGGGCTGGGGCTACACCTTC. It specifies CASTASDRGWGYTF.

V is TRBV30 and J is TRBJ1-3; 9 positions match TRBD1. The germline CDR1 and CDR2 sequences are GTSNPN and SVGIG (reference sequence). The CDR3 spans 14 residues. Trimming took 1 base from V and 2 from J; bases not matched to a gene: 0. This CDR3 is CAWSGTGAGNTIYF. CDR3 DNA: TGTGCCTGGAGTGGGACAGGGGCTGGAAACACCATATATTTT.

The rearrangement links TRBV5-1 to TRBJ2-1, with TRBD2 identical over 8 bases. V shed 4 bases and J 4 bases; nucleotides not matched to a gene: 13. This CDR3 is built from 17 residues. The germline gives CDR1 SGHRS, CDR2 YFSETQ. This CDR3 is CASSTNDRAGVYNEQFF. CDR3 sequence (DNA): TGCGCCAGCAGCACAAACGATCGAGCGGGAGTTTACAATGAGCAGTTCTTC.

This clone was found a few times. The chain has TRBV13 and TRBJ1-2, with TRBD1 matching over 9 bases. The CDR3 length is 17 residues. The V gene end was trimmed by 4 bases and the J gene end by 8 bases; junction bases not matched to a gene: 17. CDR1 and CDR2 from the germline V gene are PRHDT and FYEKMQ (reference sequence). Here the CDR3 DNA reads TGTGCCAGCAGCTCCATATCGGGACAGGGTCCTATTTACGGCTACACCTTC. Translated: CASSSISGQGPIYGYTF.

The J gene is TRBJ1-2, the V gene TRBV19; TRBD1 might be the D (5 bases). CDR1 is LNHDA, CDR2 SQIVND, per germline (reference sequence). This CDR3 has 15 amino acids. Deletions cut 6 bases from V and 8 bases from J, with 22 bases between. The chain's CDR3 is CASRQFETASEGYTF. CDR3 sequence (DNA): TGTGCCAGTAGACAATTCGAGACAGCGAGTGAAGGCTACACCTTC. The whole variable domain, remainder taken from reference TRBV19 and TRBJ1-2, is DGGITQSPKYLFRKEGQNVTLSCEQNLNHDAMYWYRQDPGQGLRLIYYSQIVNDFQKGDIAEGYSVSREKKESFPLTVTSAQKNPTAFYLCASRQFETASEGYTFGSGTRLTVV.

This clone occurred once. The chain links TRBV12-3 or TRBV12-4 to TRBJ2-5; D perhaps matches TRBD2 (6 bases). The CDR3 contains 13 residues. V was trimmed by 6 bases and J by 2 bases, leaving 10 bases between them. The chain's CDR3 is CASSNRGQETQYF. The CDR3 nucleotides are TGTGCCAGCAGCAATCGGGGGCAAGAGACCCAGTACTTC.

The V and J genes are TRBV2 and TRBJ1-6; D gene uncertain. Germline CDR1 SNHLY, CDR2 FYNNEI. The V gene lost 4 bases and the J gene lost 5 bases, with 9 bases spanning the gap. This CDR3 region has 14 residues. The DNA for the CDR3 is TGTGCCAGCAGTGCTCCACGGGATAATTCACCCCTCCACTTT. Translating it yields CASSAPRDNSPLHF.

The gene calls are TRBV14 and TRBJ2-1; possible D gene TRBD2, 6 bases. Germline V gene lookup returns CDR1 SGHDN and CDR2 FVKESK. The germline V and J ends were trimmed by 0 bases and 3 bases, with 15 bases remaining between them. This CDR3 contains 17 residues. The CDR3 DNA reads TGTGCCAGCAGCCAAGAATCTGGCCAGCGGGTCTACAATGAGCAGTTCTTC. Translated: CASSQESGQRVYNEQFF.

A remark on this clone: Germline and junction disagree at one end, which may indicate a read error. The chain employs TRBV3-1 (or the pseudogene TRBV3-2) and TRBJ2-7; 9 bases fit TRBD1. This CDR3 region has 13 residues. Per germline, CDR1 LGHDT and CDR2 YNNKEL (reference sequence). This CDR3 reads CASSPIGGQGTDF. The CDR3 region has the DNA TGTGCCAGCAGCCCTATTGGGGGACAGGGAACGGACTTC.